This T cell receptor beta chain was identified in a study of OX40 agonist ivuxolimab in advanced cancers. Study summary: At doses from 0.01 to 10 mg/kg, patients were given intravenous ivuxolimab every 2 weeks.

This clone was picked up a small number of times. Clones were sequenced by immunoSEQ multiplex PCR, and TCRdb holds only the in-frame ones, with some missing. The sample lists tens of thousands of clones; around 77% were seen once. CDR3 size: 15 residues. V shed 1 base, J shed 2 bases, and the junction held 1 base outside the gene matches. The germline V gene has CDR1 SGHTA and CDR2 FQGNSA. The TCR comes from an adult with an advanced solid tumor such as melanoma, head and neck, liver or kidney cancer. Source: CD4+ or CD8+ T cells sorted from blood, taken in a trial of the OX40 agonist ivuxolimab. The gene calls are TRBV7-2 and TRBJ2-1, with 8 bases fitting TRBD2. As DNA, the CDR3 is TGTGCCAGCAGCTTAGTCGGGGGGGCCTACAATGAGCAGTTCTTC. Translation: CASSLVGGAYNEQFF.